Below, 26 T cell receptor beta chains from the same sample are listed, as sequenced in a study of cytomegalovirus exposure and HLA in healthy donors. Primers: 60 Vbeta forward and 13 Jbeta reverse. TCRdb's copy holds only in-frame clones and misses some; the assay was immunoSEQ multiplex PCR. The table lists about 200,000 clones, about four fifths of them singletons. The sequenced sample was PBMCs. The receptors shown here come from a girl aged 10-17 years in good health and CMV-seropositive.

This clone was observed a single time. The J gene is TRBJ1-2, the V gene TRBV10-2; possible D gene TRBD1, 5 bases. Germline V gives CDR1 WSHSY, CDR2 SAAADI. The CDR3 loop spans 14 amino acids. The V and J ends lost 8 bases and 3 bases respectively, with 16 bases between them. The DNA for the CDR3 is TGCGCCAGCTTACGGACATACGAACACTATGGCTACACCTTC. Translating gives CASLRTYEHYGYTF.

V and J are TRBV5-1 and TRBJ1-3; 7 bases align to TRBD1. The CDR3 length is 16 residues. Germline assignment: CDR1 SGHRS and CDR2 YFSETQ. The junction had 6 bases not matched to a gene; V was cut back by 1 base and J by 2 bases. The chain's CDR3 is CASSLRQGAPGNTIYF. CDR3 DNA sequence: TGCGCCAGCAGCTTGAGACAGGGCGCCCCTGGAAACACCATATATTTT. Complete variable domain (other parts from reference TRBV5-1 and TRBJ1-3): KAGVTQTPRYLIKTRGQQVTLSCSPISGHRSVSWYQQTPGQGLQFLFEYFSETQRNKGNFPGRFSGRQFSNSRSEMNVSTLELGDSALYLCASSLRQGAPGNTIYFGEGSWLTVV.

The rearrangement links TRBV4-3 to TRBJ2-7; possible D gene TRBD1, 5 bases. The germline CDR1 and CDR2 sequences are LGHNA and YSLEER. This CDR3 contains 17 residues. Trimming removed 0 bases at V and 8 bases at J, with 23 bases between. The CDR3 DNA reads as TGCGCCAGCAGCCAAGATCACCTCCGGACACCCAATAGGAAGCAGTACTTC. Its translation: CASSQDHLRTPNRKQYF.

The chain is built from TRBV4-1 and TRBJ1-5; D is possibly TRBD1 (6 bases). The germline V and J ends were trimmed by 4 bases and 7 bases, with 17 bases remaining between them. Germline V gene lookup returns CDR1 MGHRA and CDR2 YSYEKL. There are 15 residues in the CDR3. The CDR3 nucleotides read TGCGCCAGCAGCCCCTTTCACAGGGTTGAGCAGCCCCAGCATTTT. Amino acid sequence: CASSPFHRVEQPQHF.

The V and J genes are TRBV4-1 and TRBJ2-3, with 7 bases lining up with TRBD1. The V gene end was trimmed by 4 bases and the J gene end by 4 bases; junction bases not matched to a gene: 2. In germline, CDR1 is MGHRA, CDR2 YSYEKL. This CDR3 spans 13 amino acids. The CDR3: CASSPQGADTQYF. CDR3 nucleotides: TGCGCCAGCAGCCCGCAGGGGGCAGATACGCAGTATTTT.

The chain combines TRBV10-2 with TRBJ2-7, with a possible D match to TRBD2 (6 bases). This CDR3 is 13 amino acids long. Germline CDR1 is WSHSY and CDR2 is SAAADI. V was shortened by 2 bases and J by 3 bases, with 8 bases between the two germline ends. CDR3 sequence (DNA): TGCGCCAGCAGTGAGGGGGGGAACTACGAGCAGTACTTC. Its translation: CASSEGGNYEQYF.

V usage is TRBV4-3 and J usage is TRBJ2-1, with a possible D match to TRBD2 (7 bases). CDR3 size: 14 residues. Germline lookup yields CDR1 LGHNA and CDR2 YSLEER. The germline V and J ends were trimmed by 0 bases and 7 bases, with 10 bases remaining between them. CDR3: CASSQDGGANEQFF. CDR3 sequence (DNA): TGCGCCAGCAGCCAAGATGGGGGGGCAAATGAGCAGTTCTTC.

CDR3 region: CASPEPSSSGGADTGELFF. CDR3 nucleotide sequence: TGTGCCAGCCCCGAACCTAGTTCTAGCGGGGGGGCGGACACCGGGGAGCTGTTTTTT. The chain links TRBV21-1 to TRBJ2-2; the D call of TRBD2 is as the table states it, not checked on the DNA. TRBV21-1 is a known pseudogene. This CDR3 spans 19 amino acids.

This clone was seen a few times. This chain uses TRBV4-1 with TRBJ1-3; TRBD1 is a possible D gene (6 bases). CDR3 length: 16 residues. Germline-derived CDR1 and CDR2 are MGHRA and YSYEKL. The V and J ends lost 7 bases and 0 bases respectively, with 16 bases between them. The CDR3 nucleotides read TGCGCCAGCAAGGGGGACGGTTTCTTCTCTGGAAACACCATATATTTT. It codes for CASKGDGFFSGNTIYF.

This clone was observed many times. The chain uses TRBV10-1 and TRBJ2-7; no clear D gene. The ends were cut back, 0 bases at V and 3 bases at J, with 9 bases in the middle. In germline, CDR1 is WNHNN, CDR2 SYGVQD (reference sequence). The CDR3 contains 14 residues. The chain's CDR3 is CASSESETGYEQYF. The CDR3 bases are TGCGCCAGCAGTGAGTCTGAAACGGGCTACGAGCAGTACTTC.

The sample holds a few counts of this clone. The V gene is TRBV5-6, the J gene TRBJ2-7; no definite D call. The germline V gene has CDR1 SGHDT and CDR2 YYEEEE. The CDR3 sequence is 11 residues long. V shed 4 bases and J shed 0 bases, with 2 bases lying between them. CDR3 coding DNA: TGTGCCAGCAGCCGCTCCTACGAGCAGTACTTC. Translating it yields CASSRSYEQYF.

The chain couples TRBV30 to TRBJ1-4; 9 bases align to TRBD1. V lost 2 bases, J lost 7 bases, and 8 bases stayed unmatched. CDR1 is GTSNPN and CDR2 is SVGIG in the germline V gene (reference sequence). The CDR3 length is 15 residues. This chain's CDR3 is CAWSQPTGGREKLFF. In nucleotides, the CDR3 is TGTGCCTGGAGTCAGCCGACAGGGGGTCGTGAAAAACTGTTTTTT.

J is TRBJ2-3 and V is TRBV18; a possible D gene is TRBD2 (6 bases). Germline V gives CDR1 KGHSH, CDR2 LQKENI. Trimming cost V 4 bases and J 9 bases, with 17 bases left between them. The CDR3 is 14 amino acids. The CDR3 DNA reads TGTGCCAGCTCACTGGGACTTACACAGTGGACGCAGTATTTT. Translation gives CASSLGLTQWTQYF.

The chain recombines TRBV7-8 with TRBJ2-2; D gene unclear. Trimming removed 5 bases from V and 0 bases from J, with 10 bases in between. Germline CDR1 is SGHVS and CDR2 is FQNEAQ. The CDR3 runs 15 residues. The CDR3 DNA reads TGTGCCAGCAGCGGTCTAAGCGCGAACACCGGGGAGCTGTTTTTT. Its protein is CASSGLSANTGELFF.

The chain combines TRBV9 with TRBJ1-4, with D possibly TRBD1 on 5 matching bases. This CDR3 is 16 amino acids long. Germline V lookup: CDR1 SGDLS, CDR2 YYNGEE. The V gene lost 0 bases and the J gene lost 7 bases, with 16 bases spanning the gap. The CDR3 sequence is CASSVAVGGLSEKLFF. CDR3 nucleotide sequence: TGTGCCAGCAGCGTAGCCGTGGGGGGATTGAGTGAAAAACTGTTTTTT.

The gene calls are TRBV4-1 and TRBJ1-4, with 9 positions matching TRBD1. Looked up from germline, CDR1 is MGHRA and CDR2 is YSYEKL. This CDR3 has 14 amino acids. The V segment lost 1 base and the J segment 7 bases; nucleotides outside the gene matches: 1. CDR3 DNA: TGCGCCAGCAGCCAAGGGGACAGGGTTGAAAAACTGTTTTTT. Translating gives CASSQGDRVEKLFF.

The chain uses TRBV6-1 and TRBJ2-7; 8 nucleotides line up with TRBD1. The V gene end was trimmed by 6 bases and the J gene end by 0 bases; junction bases not matched to a gene: 4. This CDR3 contains 14 residues. CDR1 and CDR2 from the germline V gene are MNHNS and SASEGT. CDR3 protein: CASSRDRFSYEQYF. As DNA, the CDR3 is TGTGCCAGCAGCCGGGACAGGTTCTCCTACGAGCAGTACTTC.

The chain couples TRBV7-9 to TRBJ2-2, with TRBD1 matching over 7 bases. The CDR3 consists of 15 residues. The ends lost 5 bases at V and 6 bases at J; junction bases unmatched: 9. The germline CDR1 and CDR2 sequences are SEHNR and FQNEAQ (reference sequence). The CDR3 region is CASSLDRVFSGELFF. In DNA, the CDR3 is TGTGCCAGCAGCCTTGACAGGGTGTTCTCCGGGGAGCTGTTTTTT.

The chain carries TRBV2 and TRBJ1-4, with 8 positions matching TRBD1. The CDR3 loop spans 15 amino acids. CDR1 is SNHLY and CDR2 is FYNNEI in the germline V gene. V gave up 6 bases and J gave up 6 bases; unmatched junction bases: 9. CDR3 DNA: TGTGCCAGCAGGAGTTGGGACAGGCCGCATGAAAAACTGTTTTTT. This codes for CASRSWDRPHEKLFF.

Concerning this clone: Other DNA sequences in the same sample also yield this CDR3. This sequence joins TRBV7-8 and TRBJ1-2; 8 nucleotides agree with TRBD1. Germline assignment: CDR1 SGHVS and CDR2 FQNEAQ. This CDR3 has 16 amino acids. J lost 4 bases, V lost 1 base, and 8 bases had no gene match. The CDR3 reads CASSLESAGGGYGYTF. For the CDR3, the DNA is TGTGCCAGCAGCTTAGAATCCGCAGGGGGCGGCTATGGCTACACCTTC.

The chain recombines TRBV2 with TRBJ2-3; 11 nucleotides align to TRBD2. Per the germline V gene, CDR1 is SNHLY and CDR2 is FYNNEI. Unmatched junction bases numbered 6, after V lost 7 bases and J lost 0 bases. The CDR3 has 16 residues. The CDR3 loop is CASTGGLAVSTDTQYF. DNA of the CDR3: TGTGCCAGCACCGGGGGACTAGCGGTGAGCACAGATACGCAGTATTTT.

The chain has TRBV19 and TRBJ1-2, with 7 nucleotides matching TRBD1. This CDR3 is built from 12 residues. The trim removed 8 bases at V and 5 bases at J, leaving 5 bases unmatched. CDR1 and CDR2 (germline): LNHDA, SQIVND (reference sequence). CDR3 residues: CASDDRVYGYTF. The CDR3 region has the DNA TGTGCCAGTGACGACAGGGTTTATGGCTACACCTTC.

This clone was observed once. The chain is built from TRBV29-1 and TRBJ2-3; the match to TRBD1 covers 9 bases. Germline V lookup: CDR1 SQVTM, CDR2 ANQGSEA. This CDR3 contains 15 residues. Trimming took 7 bases from V and 1 from J; bases not matched to a gene: 9. The CDR3 protein is CSARGGQGGTDTQYF. The CDR3 DNA is TGCAGCGCCCGCGGGGGACAGGGTGGCACAGATACGCAGTATTTT.

V gene TRBV5-1 combines with J gene TRBJ1-2; TRBD1 agrees at 7 bases. Germline V gives CDR1 SGHRS, CDR2 YFSETQ. V was pared by 4 bases and J by 1 base, with 7 bases of the junction left unmatched. There are 15 residues in the CDR3. In DNA form, the CDR3 reads TGCGCCAGCAGCGCCCGGGACAGCATTAACTATGGCTACACCTTC. Protein product: CASSARDSINYGYTF.

CDR3 protein: CASSYAGNYGYTF. As DNA, the CDR3 is TGTGCCAGCAGTTACGCAGGGAACTATGGCTACACCTTC. This chain links TRBV6-5 with TRBJ1-2; tentative D call: TRBD1 (5 bases). CDR1 and CDR2 from the germline V gene are MNHEY and SVGAGI. Trimming shortened V by 2 bases and J by 2 bases, and 6 bases separated the two germline ends. The CDR3 runs 13 residues.

This clone was seen a handful of times. The chain joins TRBV25-1 to TRBJ2-6; D unclear. Germline V gene data show CDR1 as MGHDK and CDR2 as SYGVNS. The CDR3 totals 17 residues. V gave up 5 bases and J gave up 0 bases, with 14 bases separating them. The CDR3, as DNA: TGTGCCAGCAGTAGTGATAGCTCGGCCTCTGGGGCCAACGTCCTGACTTTC. This translates into CASSSDSSASGANVLTF.